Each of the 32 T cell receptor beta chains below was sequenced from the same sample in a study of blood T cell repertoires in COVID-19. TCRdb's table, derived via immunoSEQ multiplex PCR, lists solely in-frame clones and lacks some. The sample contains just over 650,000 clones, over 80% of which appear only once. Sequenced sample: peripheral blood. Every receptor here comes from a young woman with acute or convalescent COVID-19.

CDR3 nucleotides: TGTGCCACACGGGAGGGGATGAACACTGAAGCTTTCTTT. The encoded protein is CATREGMNTEAFF. The genes are TRBV7-9 and TRBJ1-1; maybe TRBD1 (5 bases). Germline CDR1 SEHNR, CDR2 FQNEAQ (reference sequence). The CDR3 contains 13 residues. Trimming shortened V by 10 bases and J by 0 bases, and 12 bases separated the two germline ends.

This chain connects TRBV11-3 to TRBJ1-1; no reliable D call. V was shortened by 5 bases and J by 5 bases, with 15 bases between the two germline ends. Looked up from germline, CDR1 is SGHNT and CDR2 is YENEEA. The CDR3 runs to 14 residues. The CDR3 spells CASSPRAGGTEAFF. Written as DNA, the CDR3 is TGTGCCAGCAGCCCGAGGGCGGGAGGGACTGAAGCTTTCTTT.

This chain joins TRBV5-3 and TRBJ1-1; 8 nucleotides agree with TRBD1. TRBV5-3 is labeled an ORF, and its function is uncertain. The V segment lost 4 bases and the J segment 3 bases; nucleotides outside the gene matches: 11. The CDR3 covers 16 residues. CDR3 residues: CARSGVSTGEDTEAFF. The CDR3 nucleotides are TGTGCCAGAAGCGGAGTGTCGACAGGGGAAGACACTGAAGCTTTCTTT.

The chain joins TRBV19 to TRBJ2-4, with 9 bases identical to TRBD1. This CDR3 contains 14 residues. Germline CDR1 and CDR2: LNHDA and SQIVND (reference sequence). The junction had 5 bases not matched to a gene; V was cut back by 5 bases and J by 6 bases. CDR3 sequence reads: CASSEQGALNIQYF. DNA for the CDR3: TGTGCCAGTAGTGAACAGGGGGCGTTAAACATTCAGTACTTC.

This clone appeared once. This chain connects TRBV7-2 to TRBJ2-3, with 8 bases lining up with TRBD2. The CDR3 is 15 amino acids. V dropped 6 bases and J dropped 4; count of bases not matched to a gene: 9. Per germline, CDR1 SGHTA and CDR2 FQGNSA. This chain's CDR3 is CASSSGGVGADTQYF. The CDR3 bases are TGTGCCAGCAGTTCCGGGGGGGTCGGGGCAGATACGCAGTATTTT.

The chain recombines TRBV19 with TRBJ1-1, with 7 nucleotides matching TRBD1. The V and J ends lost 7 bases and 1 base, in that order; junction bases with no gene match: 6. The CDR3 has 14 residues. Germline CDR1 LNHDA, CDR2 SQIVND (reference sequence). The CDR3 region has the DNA TGTGCCAGTATCGTAGGGACAGAGAACACTGAAGCTTTCTTT. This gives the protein CASIVGTENTEAFF.

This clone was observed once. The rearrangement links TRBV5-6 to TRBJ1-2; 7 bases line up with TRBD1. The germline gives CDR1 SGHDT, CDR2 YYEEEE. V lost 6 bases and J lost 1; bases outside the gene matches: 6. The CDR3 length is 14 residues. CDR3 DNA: TGTGCCAGCAACACCGGGACAGTTAACTATGGCTACACCTTC. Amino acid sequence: CASNTGTVNYGYTF.

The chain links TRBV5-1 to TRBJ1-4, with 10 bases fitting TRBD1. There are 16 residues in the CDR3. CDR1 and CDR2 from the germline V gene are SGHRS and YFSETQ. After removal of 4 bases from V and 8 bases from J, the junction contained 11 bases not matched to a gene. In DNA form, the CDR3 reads TGCGCCAGCAGCCAGGTTGGGACAGGGGAGAAGGAAAAACTGTTTTTT. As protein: CASSQVGTGEKEKLFF.

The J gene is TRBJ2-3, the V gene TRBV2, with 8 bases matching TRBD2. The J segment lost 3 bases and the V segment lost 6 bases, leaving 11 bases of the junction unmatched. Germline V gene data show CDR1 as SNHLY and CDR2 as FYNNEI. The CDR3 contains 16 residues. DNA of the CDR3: TGTGCCAGCAGGCGTCTTCGCGGGGGGTCGACAGATACGCAGTATTTT. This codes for CASRRLRGGSTDTQYF.

The CDR3 nucleotides are TGTGCCAGCAGCGTAGGAGGCAGGGGGGCCCATTTGGAGCAGTTCTTC. Translated: CASSVGGRGAHLEQFF. The genes are TRBV9 and TRBJ2-1, with a weak D call TRBD1 (7 bases). V shed 0 bases and J shed 10 bases, with 20 bases lying between them. Germline V lookup: CDR1 SGDLS, CDR2 YYNGEE. The CDR3 loop spans 16 amino acids.

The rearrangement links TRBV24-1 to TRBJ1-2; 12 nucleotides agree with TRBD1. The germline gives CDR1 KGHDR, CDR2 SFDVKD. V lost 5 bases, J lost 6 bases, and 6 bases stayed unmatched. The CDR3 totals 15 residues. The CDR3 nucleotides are TGTGCCACCAGTGCCTGGGGACAGGGGGCACATGGCTACACCTTC. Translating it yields CATSAWGQGAHGYTF.

The CDR3 sequence is CASRQGDTEAFF. CDR3 nucleotides: TGCGCCAGCCGGCAAGGGGACACTGAAGCTTTCTTT. The chain links TRBV5-1 to TRBJ1-1; D is perhaps TRBD1 (5 bases). The germline V and J ends were trimmed by 7 bases and 3 bases, with 10 bases remaining between them. The length of the CDR3 is 12 residues. Germline CDR1 and CDR2: SGHRS and YFSETQ.

The CDR3 is CASSSGQGWWYTEAFF. The CDR3, as DNA: TGTGCCAGCAGCTCGGGACAGGGGTGGTGGTACACTGAAGCTTTCTTT. The rearrangement uses TRBV5-8 and TRBJ1-1, with 10 bases lining up with TRBD1. The CDR3 contains 16 residues. The V and J ends lost 3 bases and 3 bases, in that order; junction bases with no gene match: 8. The germline V gene encodes CDR1 SGHTS and CDR2 YDEGEE.

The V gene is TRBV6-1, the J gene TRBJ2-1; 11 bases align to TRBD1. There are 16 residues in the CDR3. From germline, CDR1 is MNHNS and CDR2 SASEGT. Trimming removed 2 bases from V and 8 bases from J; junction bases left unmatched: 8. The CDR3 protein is CASSESPGQGVDEQFF. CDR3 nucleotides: TGTGCCAGCAGTGAATCCCCGGGACAGGGGGTGGATGAGCAGTTCTTC.

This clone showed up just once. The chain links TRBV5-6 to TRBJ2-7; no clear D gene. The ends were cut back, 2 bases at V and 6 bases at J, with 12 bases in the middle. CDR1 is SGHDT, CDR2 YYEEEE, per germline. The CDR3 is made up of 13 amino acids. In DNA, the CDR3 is TGTGCCAGCAGCTTTCACAACGTCGTCGAGCAGTACTTC. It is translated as CASSFHNVVEQYF.

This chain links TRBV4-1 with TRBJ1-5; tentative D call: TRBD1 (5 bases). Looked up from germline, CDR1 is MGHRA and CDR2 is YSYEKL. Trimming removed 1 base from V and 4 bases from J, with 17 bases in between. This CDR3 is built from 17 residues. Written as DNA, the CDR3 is TGCGCCAGCAGCCAAGTCGGCCTGGGGGGACCGAATCAGCCCCAGCATTTT. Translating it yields CASSQVGLGGPNQPQHF.

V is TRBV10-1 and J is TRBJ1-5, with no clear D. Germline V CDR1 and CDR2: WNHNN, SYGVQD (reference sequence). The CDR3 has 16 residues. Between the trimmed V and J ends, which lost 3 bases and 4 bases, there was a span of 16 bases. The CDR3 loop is CASSDVPQAANQPQHF. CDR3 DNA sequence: TGCGCCAGCAGTGACGTTCCCCAAGCGGCTAATCAGCCCCAGCATTTT.

In DNA form, the CDR3 reads TGTGCCAGCAGTCCGGGACAAAGAAACTATGGCTACACCTTC. It codes for CASSPGQRNYGYTF. The chain carries TRBV2 and TRBJ1-2, with D perhaps matching TRBD1 (6 bases). This CDR3 region has 14 residues. Germline V gene sequence: CDR1 SNHLY, CDR2 FYNNEI. V shed 5 bases and J shed 2 bases, with 12 bases lying between them.

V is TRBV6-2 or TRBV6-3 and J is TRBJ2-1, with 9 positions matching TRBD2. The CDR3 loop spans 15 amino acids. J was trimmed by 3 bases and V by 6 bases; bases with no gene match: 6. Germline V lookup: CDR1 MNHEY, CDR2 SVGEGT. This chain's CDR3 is CASSVETSGYNEQFF. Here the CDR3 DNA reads TGTGCCAGCAGCGTGGAGACTAGCGGCTACAATGAGCAGTTCTTC.

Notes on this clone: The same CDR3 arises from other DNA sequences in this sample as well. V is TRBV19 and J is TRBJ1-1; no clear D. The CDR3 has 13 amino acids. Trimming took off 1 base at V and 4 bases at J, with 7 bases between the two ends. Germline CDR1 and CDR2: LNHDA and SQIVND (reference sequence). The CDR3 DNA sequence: TGTGCCAGTAGTATAGGGGAGGGCACTGAAGCTTTCTTT. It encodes CASSIGEGTEAFF.

The chain's CDR3 is CASSYRGGLSYTF. As DNA, the CDR3 is TGTGCCAGCAGTTACAGGGGAGGGCTATCCTACACCTTC. This rearrangement joins TRBV6-5 to TRBJ1-2; a possible D gene is TRBD1 (5 bases). Germline loops: CDR1 MNHEY, CDR2 SVGAGI. The germline V and J ends were trimmed by 2 bases and 10 bases, with 14 bases remaining between them. The CDR3 is made up of 13 amino acids.

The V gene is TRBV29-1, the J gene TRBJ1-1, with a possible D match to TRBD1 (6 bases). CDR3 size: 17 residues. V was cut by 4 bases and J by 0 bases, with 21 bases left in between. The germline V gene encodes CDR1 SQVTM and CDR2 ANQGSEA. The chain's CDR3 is CSVVPRQGRHLNTEAFF. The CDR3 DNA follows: TGCAGCGTTGTGCCCCGGCAGGGGCGCCACCTGAACACTGAAGCTTTCTTT.

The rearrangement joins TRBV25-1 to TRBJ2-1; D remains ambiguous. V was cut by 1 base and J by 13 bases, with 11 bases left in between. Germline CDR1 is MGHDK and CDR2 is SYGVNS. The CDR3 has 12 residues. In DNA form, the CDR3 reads TGTGCCAGCAGTGAATCAAGGAGTGGTCAGTTCTTC. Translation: CASSESRSGQFF.

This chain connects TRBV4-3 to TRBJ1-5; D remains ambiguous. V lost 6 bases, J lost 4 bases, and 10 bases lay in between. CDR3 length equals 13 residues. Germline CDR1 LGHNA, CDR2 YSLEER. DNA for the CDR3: TGCGCCAGCAGTCGGGGTGTTAATCAGCCCCAGCATTTT. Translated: CASSRGVNQPQHF.

CDR3 amino acids: CASSTLGQEEYF. Written as DNA, the CDR3 is TGTGCCAGCAGTACATTAGGACAAGAGGAGTACTTC. This chain joins TRBV27 and TRBJ2-7; a possible D gene is TRBD1 (5 bases). CDR1 is MNHEY, CDR2 SMNVEV, per germline (reference sequence). Deletions cut 5 bases from V and 11 bases from J, with 16 bases between. The CDR3 is made up of 12 amino acids.

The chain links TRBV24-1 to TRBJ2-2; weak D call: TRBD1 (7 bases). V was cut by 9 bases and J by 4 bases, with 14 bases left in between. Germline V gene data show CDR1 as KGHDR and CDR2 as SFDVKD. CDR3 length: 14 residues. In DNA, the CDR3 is TGTGCCACCGCAGGGGGGCAATTCACCGGGGAGCTGTTTTTT. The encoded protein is CATAGGQFTGELFF.

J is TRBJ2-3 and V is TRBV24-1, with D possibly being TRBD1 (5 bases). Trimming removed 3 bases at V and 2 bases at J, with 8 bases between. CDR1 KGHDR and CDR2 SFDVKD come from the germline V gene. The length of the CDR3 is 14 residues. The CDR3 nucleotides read TGTGCCACCAGTGATCCGACAGTCACAGATACGCAGTATTTT. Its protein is CATSDPTVTDTQYF.

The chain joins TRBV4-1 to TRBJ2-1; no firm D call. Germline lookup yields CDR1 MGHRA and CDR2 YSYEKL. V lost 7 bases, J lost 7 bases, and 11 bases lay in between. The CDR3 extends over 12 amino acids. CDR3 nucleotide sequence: TGCGCCAGCACCCAGGAGAAAAATGAGCAGTTCTTC. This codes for CASTQEKNEQFF.

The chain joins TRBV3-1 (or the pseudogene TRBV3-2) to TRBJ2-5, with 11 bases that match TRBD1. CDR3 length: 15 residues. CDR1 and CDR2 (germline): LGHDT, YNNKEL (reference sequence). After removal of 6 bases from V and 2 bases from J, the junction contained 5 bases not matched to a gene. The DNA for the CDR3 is TGTGCCAGCAGTCCGGGACAGGGGGTTCAAGAGACCCAGTACTTC. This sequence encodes CASSPGQGVQETQYF.

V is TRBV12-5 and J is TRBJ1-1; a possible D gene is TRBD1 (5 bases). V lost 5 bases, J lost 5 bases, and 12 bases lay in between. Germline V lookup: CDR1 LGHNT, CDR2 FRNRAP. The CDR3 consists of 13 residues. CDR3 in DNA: TGTGCTAGTGGTCCAACCCGGGGGACTGAAGCTTTCTTT. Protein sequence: CASGPTRGTEAFF.

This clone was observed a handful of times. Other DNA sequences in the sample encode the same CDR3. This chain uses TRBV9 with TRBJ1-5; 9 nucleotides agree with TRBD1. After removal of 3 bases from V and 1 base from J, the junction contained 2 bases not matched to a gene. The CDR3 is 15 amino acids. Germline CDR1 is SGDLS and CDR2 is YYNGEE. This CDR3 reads CASSAGTGSNQPQHF. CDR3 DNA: TGTGCCAGCAGCGCAGGGACAGGGAGCAATCAGCCCCAGCATTTT. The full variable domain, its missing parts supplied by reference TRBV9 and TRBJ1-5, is DSGVTQTPKHLITATGQRVTLRCSPRSGDLSVYWYQQSLDQGLQFLIQYYNGEERAKGNILERFSAQQFPDLHSELNLSSLELGDSALYFCASSAGTGSNQPQHFGDGTRLSIL.

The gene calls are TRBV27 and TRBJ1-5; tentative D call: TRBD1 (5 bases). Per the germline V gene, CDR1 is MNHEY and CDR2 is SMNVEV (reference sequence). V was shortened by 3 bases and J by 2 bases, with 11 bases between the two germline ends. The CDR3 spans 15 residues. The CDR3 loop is CASSFLGARNQPQHF. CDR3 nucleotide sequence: TGTGCCAGCAGTTTTTTAGGGGCACGCAATCAGCCCCAGCATTTT.